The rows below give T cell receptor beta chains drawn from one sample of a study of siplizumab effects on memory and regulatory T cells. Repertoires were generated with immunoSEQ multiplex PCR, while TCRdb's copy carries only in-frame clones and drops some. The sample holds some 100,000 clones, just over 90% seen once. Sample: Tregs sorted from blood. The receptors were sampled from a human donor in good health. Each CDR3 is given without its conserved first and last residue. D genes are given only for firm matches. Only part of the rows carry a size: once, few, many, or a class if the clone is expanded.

cdr3_aa: ASSFNSGTQETQY; v_call: TRBV11-1; clone_size: once; d_call: .
cdr3_aa: ASSLGGRSYEQY; v_call: TRBV5-4; clone_size: .; d_call: TRBD2
cdr3_aa: ASSPQGIPSKNIQY; v_call: TRBV5-1; clone_size: once; d_call: .
cdr3_aa: ASSLGASTSTQY; v_call: TRBV5-1; clone_size: .; d_call: .
cdr3_aa: ASSLTSFGTGSDIQY; v_call: TRBV7-2; clone_size: .; d_call: TRBD1
cdr3_aa: ASSYRSNTEAF; v_call: TRBV6-6; clone_size: .; d_call: .
cdr3_aa: AGSPVGPGGQERNQPQH; v_call: TRBV5-8; clone_size: .; d_call: TRBD1
cdr3_aa: ASIGTSAPGELF; v_call: TRBV6-1; clone_size: .; d_call: TRBD2
cdr3_aa: ASSYGLYSYNEQF; v_call: TRBV19; clone_size: .; d_call: .
cdr3_aa: ASRTGGLSNQPQH; v_call: TRBV6-1; clone_size: .; d_call: TRBD1
cdr3_aa: ASSSFNQPQH; v_call: TRBV7-2; clone_size: once; d_call: .
cdr3_aa: ASSLAGAPYNEQF; v_call: TRBV7-6; clone_size: .; d_call: TRBD2
cdr3_aa: ASTSGQASYNEQF; v_call: TRBV7-9; clone_size: once; d_call: TRBD1
cdr3_aa: ASSRQGGNQPQH; v_call: TRBV6-1; clone_size: .; d_call: TRBD1
cdr3_aa: ASRWTGGAHQPQH; v_call: TRBV2; clone_size: few; d_call: TRBD1
cdr3_aa: ASRHRGPTDTQY; v_call: TRBV2; clone_size: .; d_call: TRBD1
cdr3_aa: ASSQTSGFYNEQF; v_call: TRBV6-1; clone_size: .; d_call: TRBD2
cdr3_aa: ASSFGTASEQY; v_call: TRBV7-7; clone_size: .; d_call: TRBD1
cdr3_aa: ASSLVGSETQY; v_call: TRBV5-6; clone_size: .; d_call: .
cdr3_aa: ASSIIGGMETQY; v_call: TRBV19; clone_size: .; d_call: .
cdr3_aa: ASSYERGVKIYEQY; v_call: TRBV6-6; clone_size: once; d_call: .
cdr3_aa: ASSYPYNEQF; v_call: TRBV5-6; clone_size: .; d_call: .
cdr3_aa: ASGGASGTYEQY; v_call: TRBV19; clone_size: .; d_call: TRBD2
cdr3_aa: SAPSSTEAF; v_call: TRBV20-1; clone_size: .; d_call: .
cdr3_aa: ASSFGGNYEQY; v_call: TRBV7-2; clone_size: .; d_call: .